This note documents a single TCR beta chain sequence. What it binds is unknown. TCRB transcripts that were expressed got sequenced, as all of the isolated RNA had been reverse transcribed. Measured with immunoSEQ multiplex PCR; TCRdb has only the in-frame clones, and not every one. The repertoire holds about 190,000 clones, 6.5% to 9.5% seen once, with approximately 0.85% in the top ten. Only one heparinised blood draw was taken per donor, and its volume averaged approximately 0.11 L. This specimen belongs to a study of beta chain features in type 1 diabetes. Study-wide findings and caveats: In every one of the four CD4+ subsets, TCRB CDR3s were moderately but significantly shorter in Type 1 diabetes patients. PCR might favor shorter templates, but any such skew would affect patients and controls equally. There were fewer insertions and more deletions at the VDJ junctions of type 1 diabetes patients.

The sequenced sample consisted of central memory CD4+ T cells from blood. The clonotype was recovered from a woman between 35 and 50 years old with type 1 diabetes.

The CDR3 region is CASSLSGTANQPQHF. CDR3 nucleotide sequence: TGTGCCAGCAGCTTGTCCGGGACAGCAAATCAGCCCCAGCATTTT. V gene TRBV5-8 combines with J gene TRBJ1-5, with 7 bases fitting TRBD1. The CDR3 is 15 amino acids. Germline V gene sequence: CDR1 SGHTS, CDR2 YDEGEE. Germline trimming cut 1 base from V and 4 bases from J; bases unmatched to any gene: 5.